This T cell receptor (beta chain) is from a study of vaccination and CD4 T cells after COVID-19. Treatment defined: roughly nine-day PBMC culture with coronavirus spike peptide pools or control peptides (ViraFEST assay). With the Oncomine TCR Beta short-read assay, DNA from cultured CD4+ T cells was sequenced. In TCRdb, the PCR reads were re-called with MiXCR into one record per CDR3 protein. Of about 12,000 distinct CDR3 sequences in the sample, more than 45% were seen once. The J segment lost 1 base and the V segment lost 3 bases, leaving 7 bases of the junction unmatched. Germline lookup yields CDR1 MNHNS and CDR2 SASEGT. The CDR3 extends over 16 amino acids. This clonotype was detected a few times. The antigen is undetermined.

Sequencing was performed on CD4+ T cells from blood, cultured in vitro. The TCR sequence derives from a human donor who had recovered from COVID-19. This chain joins TRBV6-1 and TRBJ2-3, with 7 bases fitting TRBD2. In nucleotides, the CDR3 is TGTGCCAGCAGTGAGTCCCTAGCGGACGGCACAGATACGCAGTATTTT. Its translation is CASSESLADGTDTQYF.